This T cell receptor (beta chain) was sequenced for a study of blood T cell repertoires in COVID-19. V lost 1 base, J lost 7 bases, and 19 bases lay in between. The length of the CDR3 is 16 residues. Germline lookup yields CDR1 MNHEY and CDR2 SVGAGI. Sequencing used immunoSEQ multiplex PCR; TCRdb keeps in-frame clones, though not all of them. The sample holds 300,000 or so clones, about 87% seen once. Source material: peripheral blood. J is TRBJ1-2 and V is TRBV6-5, with D perhaps matching TRBD1 (6 bases). This TCR was sampled from a woman aged 25 to 39 who had recovered from COVID-19. CDR3 nucleotide sequence: TGTGCCAGCAGTTACTGGGCAGGGGTTTTGGGATCTGGCTACACCTTC. Amino acid sequence: CASSYWAGVLGSGYTF.